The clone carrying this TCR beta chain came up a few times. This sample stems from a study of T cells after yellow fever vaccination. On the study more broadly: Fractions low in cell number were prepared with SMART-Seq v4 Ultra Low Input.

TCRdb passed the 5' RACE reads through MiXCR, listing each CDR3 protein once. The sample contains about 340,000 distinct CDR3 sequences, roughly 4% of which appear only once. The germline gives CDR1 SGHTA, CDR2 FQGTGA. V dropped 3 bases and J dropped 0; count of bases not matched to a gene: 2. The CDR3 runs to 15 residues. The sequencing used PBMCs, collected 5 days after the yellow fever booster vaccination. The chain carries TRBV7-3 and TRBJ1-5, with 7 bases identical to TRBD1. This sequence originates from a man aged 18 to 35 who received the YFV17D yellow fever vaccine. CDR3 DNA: TGTGCCAGCAGCTTCACAGGGGATAGCAATCAGCCCCAGCATTTT. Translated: CASSFTGDSNQPQHF.